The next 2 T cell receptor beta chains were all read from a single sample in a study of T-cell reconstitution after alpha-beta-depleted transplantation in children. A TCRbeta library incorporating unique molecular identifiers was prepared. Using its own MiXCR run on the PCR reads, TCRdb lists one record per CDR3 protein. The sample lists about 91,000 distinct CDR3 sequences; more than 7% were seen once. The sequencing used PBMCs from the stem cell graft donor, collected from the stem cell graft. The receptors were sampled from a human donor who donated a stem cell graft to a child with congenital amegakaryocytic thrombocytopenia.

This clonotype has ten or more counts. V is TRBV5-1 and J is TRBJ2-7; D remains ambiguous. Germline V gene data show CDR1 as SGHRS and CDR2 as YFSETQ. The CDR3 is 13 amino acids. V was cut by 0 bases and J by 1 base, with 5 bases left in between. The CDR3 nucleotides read TGCGCCAGCAGCTTGGCTCAGTCCTACGAGCAGTACTTC. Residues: CASSLAQSYEQYF.

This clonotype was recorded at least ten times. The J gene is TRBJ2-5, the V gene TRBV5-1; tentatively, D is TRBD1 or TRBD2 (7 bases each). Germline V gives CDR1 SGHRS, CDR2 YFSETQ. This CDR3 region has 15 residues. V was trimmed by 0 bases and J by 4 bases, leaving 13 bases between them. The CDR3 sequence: CASSLASRGGETQYF. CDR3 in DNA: TGCGCCAGCAGCTTGGCCTCCAGGGGGGGAGAGACCCAGTACTTC. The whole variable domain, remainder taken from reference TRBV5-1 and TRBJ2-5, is KAGVTQTPRYLIKTRGQQVTLSCSPISGHRSVSWYQQTPGQGLQFLFEYFSETQRNKGNFPGRFSGRQFSNSRSEMNVSTLELGDSALYLCASSLASRGGETQYFGPGTRLLVL.